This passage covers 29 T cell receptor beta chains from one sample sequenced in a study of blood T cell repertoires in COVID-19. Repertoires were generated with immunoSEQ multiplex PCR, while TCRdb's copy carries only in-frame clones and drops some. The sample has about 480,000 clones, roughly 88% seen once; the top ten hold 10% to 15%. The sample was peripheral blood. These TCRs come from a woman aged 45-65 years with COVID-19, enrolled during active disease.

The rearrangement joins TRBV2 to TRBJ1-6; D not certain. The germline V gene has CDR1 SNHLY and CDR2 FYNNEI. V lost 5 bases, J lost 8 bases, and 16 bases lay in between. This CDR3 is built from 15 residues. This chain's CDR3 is CASSTTGREDSPLHF. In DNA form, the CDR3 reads TGTGCCAGCAGTACGACGGGGAGGGAGGATTCACCCCTCCACTTT.

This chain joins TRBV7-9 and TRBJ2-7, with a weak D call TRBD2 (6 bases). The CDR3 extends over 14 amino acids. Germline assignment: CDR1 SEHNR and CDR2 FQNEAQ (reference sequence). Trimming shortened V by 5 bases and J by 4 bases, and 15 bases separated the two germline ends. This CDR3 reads CASSHENSGYEQYF. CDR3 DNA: TGTGCCAGCAGCCATGAAAATAGCGGATACGAGCAGTACTTC. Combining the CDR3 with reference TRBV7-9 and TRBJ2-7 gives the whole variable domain DTGVSQNPRHKITKRGQNVTFRCDPISEHNRLYWYRQTLGQGPEFLTYFQNEAQLEKSRLLSDRFSAERPKGSFSTLEIQRTEQGDSAMYLCASSHENSGYEQYFGPGTRLTVT.

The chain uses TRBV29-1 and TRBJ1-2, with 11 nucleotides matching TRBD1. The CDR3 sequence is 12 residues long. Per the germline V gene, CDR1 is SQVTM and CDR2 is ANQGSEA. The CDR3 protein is CSAGQGAGGYTF. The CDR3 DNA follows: TGCAGTGCTGGACAGGGGGCAGGAGGCTACACCTTC.

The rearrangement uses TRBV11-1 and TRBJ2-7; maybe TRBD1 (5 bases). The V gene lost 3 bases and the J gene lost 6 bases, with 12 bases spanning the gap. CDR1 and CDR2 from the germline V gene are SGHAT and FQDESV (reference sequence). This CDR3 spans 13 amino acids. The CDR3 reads CASSFSARGEQYF. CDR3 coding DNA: TGTGCCAGCAGCTTTTCGGCAAGGGGCGAGCAGTACTTC.

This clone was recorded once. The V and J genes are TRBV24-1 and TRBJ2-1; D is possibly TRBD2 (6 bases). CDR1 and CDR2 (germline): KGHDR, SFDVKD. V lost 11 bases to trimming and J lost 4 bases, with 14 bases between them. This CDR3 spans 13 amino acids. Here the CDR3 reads CAIGGDSYNEQFF. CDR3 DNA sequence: TGTGCCATCGGAGGGGATTCATACAATGAGCAGTTCTTC.

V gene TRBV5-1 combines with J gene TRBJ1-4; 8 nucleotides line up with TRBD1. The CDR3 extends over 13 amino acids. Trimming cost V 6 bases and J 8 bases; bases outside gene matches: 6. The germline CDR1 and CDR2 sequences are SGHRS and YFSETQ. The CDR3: CASTIRTGEKLFF. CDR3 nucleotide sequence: TGCGCCAGCACCATTCGGACAGGGGAAAAACTGTTTTTT.

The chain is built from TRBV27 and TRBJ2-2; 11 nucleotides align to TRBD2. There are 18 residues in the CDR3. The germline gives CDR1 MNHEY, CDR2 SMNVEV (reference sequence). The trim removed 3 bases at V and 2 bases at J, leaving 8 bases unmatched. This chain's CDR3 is CASSFWVAGGTNTGELFF. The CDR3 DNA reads TGTGCCAGCAGTTTTTGGGTAGCGGGGGGGACTAACACCGGGGAGCTGTTTTTT.

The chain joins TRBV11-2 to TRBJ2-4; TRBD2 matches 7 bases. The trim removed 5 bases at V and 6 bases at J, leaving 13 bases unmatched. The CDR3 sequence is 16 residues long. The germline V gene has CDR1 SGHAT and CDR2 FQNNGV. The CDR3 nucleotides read TGTGCCAGCAGCCTCGGCTCGGTTAGCGGGCGAAACATTCAGTACTTC. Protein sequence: CASSLGSVSGRNIQYF.

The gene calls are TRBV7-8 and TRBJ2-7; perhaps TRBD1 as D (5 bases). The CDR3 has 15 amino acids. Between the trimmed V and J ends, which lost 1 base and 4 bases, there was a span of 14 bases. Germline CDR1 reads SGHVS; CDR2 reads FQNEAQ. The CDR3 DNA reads TGTGCCAGCAGCTTAGGTCAGAGTAGGGGATACGAGCAGTACTTC. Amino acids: CASSLGQSRGYEQYF.

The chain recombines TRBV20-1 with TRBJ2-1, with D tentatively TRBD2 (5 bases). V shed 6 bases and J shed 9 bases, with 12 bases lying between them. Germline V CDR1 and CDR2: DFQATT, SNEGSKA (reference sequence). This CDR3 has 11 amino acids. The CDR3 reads CSAPTRTEQFF. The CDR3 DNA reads TGCAGTGCCCCAACTAGGACTGAGCAGTTCTTC.

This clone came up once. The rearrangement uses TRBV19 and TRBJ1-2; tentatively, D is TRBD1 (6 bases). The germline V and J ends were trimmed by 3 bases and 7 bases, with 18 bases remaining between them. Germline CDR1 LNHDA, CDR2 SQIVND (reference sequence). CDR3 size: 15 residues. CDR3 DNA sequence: TGTGCCAGTAGTATGACGCAGGGGCTAGGAAGTGGCTACACCTTC. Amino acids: CASSMTQGLGSGYTF.

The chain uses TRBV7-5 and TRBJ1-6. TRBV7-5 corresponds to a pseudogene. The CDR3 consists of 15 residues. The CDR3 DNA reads TGTGCCAGAAGGTCTCTCCGACGGGAAGGTTCACCCCTCCACTTT. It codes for CARRSLRREGSPLHF.

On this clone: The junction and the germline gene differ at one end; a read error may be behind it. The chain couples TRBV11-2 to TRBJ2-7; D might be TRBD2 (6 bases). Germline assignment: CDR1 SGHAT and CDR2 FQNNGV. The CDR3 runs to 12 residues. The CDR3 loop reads CASSLGAGSTIF. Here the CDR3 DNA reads TGTGCCAGCAGCTTAGGTGCGGGGAGTACGATATTC.

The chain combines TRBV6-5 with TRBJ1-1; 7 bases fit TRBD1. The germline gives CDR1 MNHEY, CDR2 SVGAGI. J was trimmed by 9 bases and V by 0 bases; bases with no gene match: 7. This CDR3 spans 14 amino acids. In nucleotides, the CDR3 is TGTGCCAGCAGTTACTCGCGGCAGGGGGGAAAAGCTTTCTTT. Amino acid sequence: CASSYSRQGGKAFF.

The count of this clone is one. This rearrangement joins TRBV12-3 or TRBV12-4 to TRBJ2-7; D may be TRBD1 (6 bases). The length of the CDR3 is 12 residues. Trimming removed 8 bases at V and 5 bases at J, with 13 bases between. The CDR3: CASGITGNEQYF. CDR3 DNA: TGTGCCAGCGGCATAACAGGGAACGAGCAGTACTTC.

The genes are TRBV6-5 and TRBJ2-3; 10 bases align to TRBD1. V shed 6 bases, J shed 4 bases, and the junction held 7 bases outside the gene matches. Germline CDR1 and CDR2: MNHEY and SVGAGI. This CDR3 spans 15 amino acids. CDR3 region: CASRAGGTGADTQYF. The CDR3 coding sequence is TGTGCCAGCAGGGCAGGAGGGACAGGGGCAGATACGCAGTATTTT.

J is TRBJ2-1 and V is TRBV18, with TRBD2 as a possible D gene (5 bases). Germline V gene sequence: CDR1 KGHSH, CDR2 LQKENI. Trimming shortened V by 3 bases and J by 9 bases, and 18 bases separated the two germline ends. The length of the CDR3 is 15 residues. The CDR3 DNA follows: TGTGCCAGCTCACCTACCGGGGTAGCTGTGGGTGAGCAGTTCTTC. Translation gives CASSPTGVAVGEQFF.

The CDR3 sequence is CACFAGREQYF. CDR3 DNA sequence: TGTGCCTGCTTCGCAGGGCGCGAGCAGTACTTC. The rearrangement uses TRBV30 and TRBJ2-7; possibly TRBD1 for D (5 bases). Germline V gene lookup returns CDR1 GTSNPN and CDR2 SVGIG (reference sequence). The CDR3 spans 11 residues. The V end was cut by 6 bases, the J end by 6 bases, with 12 bases between.

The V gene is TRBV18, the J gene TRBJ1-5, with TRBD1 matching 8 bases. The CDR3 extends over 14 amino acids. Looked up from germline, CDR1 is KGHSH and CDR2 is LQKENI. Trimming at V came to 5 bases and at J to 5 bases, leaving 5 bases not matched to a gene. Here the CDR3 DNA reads TGTGCCAGCTCAGACAGGGGAAGAGATCAGCCCCAGCATTTT. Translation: CASSDRGRDQPQHF.

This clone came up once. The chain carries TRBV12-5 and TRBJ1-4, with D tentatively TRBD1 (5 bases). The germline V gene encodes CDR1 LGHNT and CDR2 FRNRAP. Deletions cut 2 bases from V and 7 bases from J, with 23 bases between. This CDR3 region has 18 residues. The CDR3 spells CASGLFFEQSGVGEKLFF. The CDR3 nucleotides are TGTGCTAGTGGTTTGTTTTTTGAACAATCGGGGGTTGGTGAAAAACTGTTTTTT.

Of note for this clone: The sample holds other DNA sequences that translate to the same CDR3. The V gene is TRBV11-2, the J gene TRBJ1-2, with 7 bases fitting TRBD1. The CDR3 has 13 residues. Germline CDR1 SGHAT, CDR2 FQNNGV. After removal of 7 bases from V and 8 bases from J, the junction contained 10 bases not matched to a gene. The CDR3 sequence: CASTRQGDRGYTF. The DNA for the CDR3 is TGTGCCAGCACTAGGCAGGGGGATCGAGGCTACACCTTC.

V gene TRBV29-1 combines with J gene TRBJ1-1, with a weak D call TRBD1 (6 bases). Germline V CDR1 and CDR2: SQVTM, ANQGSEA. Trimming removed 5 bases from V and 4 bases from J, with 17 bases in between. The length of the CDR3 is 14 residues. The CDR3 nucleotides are TGCAGCGTTCCGGACAGTCAAAGGCGCACTGAAGCTTTCTTT. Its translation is CSVPDSQRRTEAFF.

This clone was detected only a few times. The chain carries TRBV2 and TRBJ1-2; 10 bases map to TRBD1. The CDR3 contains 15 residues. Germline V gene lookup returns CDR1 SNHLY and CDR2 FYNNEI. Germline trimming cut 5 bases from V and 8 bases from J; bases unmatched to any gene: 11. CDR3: CASSFPDRGRWGYTF. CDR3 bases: TGTGCCAGCAGTTTCCCCGACAGGGGGCGATGGGGCTACACCTTC.

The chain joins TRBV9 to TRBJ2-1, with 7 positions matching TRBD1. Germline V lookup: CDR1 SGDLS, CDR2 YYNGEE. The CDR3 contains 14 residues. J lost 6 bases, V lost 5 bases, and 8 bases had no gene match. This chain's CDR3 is CASSPGTVGNEQFF. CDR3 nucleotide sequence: TGTGCCAGCAGTCCCGGGACAGTCGGCAATGAGCAGTTCTTC.

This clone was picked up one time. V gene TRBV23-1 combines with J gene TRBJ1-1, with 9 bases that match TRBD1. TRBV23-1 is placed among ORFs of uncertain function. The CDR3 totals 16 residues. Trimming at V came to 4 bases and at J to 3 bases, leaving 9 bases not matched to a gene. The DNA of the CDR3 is TGCGCCAGCAGTCCCCGCACAGGGGGCATGGACACTGAAGCTTTCTTT. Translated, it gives CASSPRTGGMDTEAFF.

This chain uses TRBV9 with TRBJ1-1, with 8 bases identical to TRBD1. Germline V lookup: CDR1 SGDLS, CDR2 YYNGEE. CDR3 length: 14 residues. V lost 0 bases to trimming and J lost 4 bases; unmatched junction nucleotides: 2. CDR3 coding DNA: TGTGCCAGCAGCGTAGGGACAGGGATCACTGAAGCTTTCTTT. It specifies CASSVGTGITEAFF.

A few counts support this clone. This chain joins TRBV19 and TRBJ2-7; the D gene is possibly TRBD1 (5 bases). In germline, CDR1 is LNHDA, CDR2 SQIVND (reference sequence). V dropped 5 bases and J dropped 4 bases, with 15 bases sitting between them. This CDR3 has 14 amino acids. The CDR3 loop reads CASSPLGRSYEQYF. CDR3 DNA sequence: TGTGCCAGTAGTCCCCTGGGGCGGTCTTACGAGCAGTACTTC.

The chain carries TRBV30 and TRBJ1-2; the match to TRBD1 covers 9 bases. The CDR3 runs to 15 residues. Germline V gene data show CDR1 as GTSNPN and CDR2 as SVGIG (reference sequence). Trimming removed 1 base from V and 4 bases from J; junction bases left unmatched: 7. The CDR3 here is CAWSGRDRAFYGYTF. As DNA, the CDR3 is TGTGCCTGGAGTGGGAGGGACAGGGCTTTCTATGGCTACACCTTC.

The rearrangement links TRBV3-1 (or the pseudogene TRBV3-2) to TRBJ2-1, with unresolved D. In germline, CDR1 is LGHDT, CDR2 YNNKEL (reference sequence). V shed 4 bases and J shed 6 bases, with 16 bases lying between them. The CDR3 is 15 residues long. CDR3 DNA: TGTGCCAGCAGCCTCGCTGGCCAGGCGTTCAATGAGCAGTTCTTC. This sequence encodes CASSLAGQAFNEQFF.